This TCR beta chain was identified during a study of beta chain features in type 1 diabetes. This CDR3 contains 15 residues. V lost 6 bases, J lost 8 bases, and 11 bases stayed unmatched. CDR1 MDHEN and CDR2 SYDVKM come from the germline V gene. Expressed TCRB transcripts were sequenced because the entire RNA isolate underwent reverse transcription. Libraries were prepared by immunoSEQ multiplex PCR; TCRdb keeps only in-frame clonotypes and omits some of them. Seen here are approximately 250,000 clones, approximately 25% observed once, and the top ten hold roughly 0.011%. Points from the study as a whole: All four CD4+ subsets of Type 1 diabetes patients contained TCRB CDR3s that were moderately but significantly shorter.

On this clone: Its antigen is currently unknown.

The rearrangement joins TRBV28 to TRBJ1-4; 8 positions agree with TRBD1. This receptor was obtained from a woman aged 25 to 39 with type 1 diabetes. The sample comprised naive CD4+ T cells from blood. CDR3 sequence: CASRVGGTGGEKLFF. CDR3 coding DNA: TGTGCCAGCAGAGTTGGCGGGACAGGTGGAGAAAAACTGTTTTTT.